These 20 T cell receptor beta chains were all obtained from the same sample, sequenced in a study of blood T cell repertoires in COVID-19. Sequencing used immunoSEQ multiplex PCR; TCRdb keeps in-frame clones, though not all of them. This sample has about 210,000 clones; 81% occur once, and the top ten carry about a tenth. Sample: PBMCs or T cells enriched from blood (not recorded which). These receptors originate from a man aged 35-49 years who had recovered from COVID-19.

V is TRBV7-9 and J is TRBJ1-2; 7 bases are shared with TRBD1. Germline CDR1 reads SEHNR; CDR2 reads FQNEAQ (reference sequence). The CDR3 totals 14 residues. Trimming cost V 5 bases and J 3 bases; bases outside gene matches: 6. CDR3 DNA: TGTGCCAGCAGCCCCAGGGGGAAAGACTATGGCTACACCTTC. Its translation: CASSPRGKDYGYTF.

The chain joins TRBV19 to TRBJ2-1; 16 positions agree with TRBD2. From germline, CDR1 is LNHDA and CDR2 SQIVND (reference sequence). CDR3 length equals 15 residues. The J segment lost 7 bases and the V segment lost 6 bases, leaving 3 bases of the junction unmatched. CDR3 in amino acids: CASSVGLAGGNEQFF. The DNA for the CDR3 is TGTGCCAGTAGCGTGGGACTAGCGGGAGGGAATGAGCAGTTCTTC.

V is TRBV29-1 and J is TRBJ2-5; 7 bases are shared with TRBD1. CDR1 and CDR2 from the germline V gene are SQVTM and ANQGSEA. CDR3 length: 12 amino acids. With V trimmed by 6 bases and J by 9 bases, 10 bases remained unmatched. DNA of the CDR3: TGCAGCGTGACAGGGAGAGGGGACCCCCAGTACTTC. It specifies CSVTGRGDPQYF.

V usage is TRBV15 and J usage is TRBJ2-1, with TRBD2 as a possible D gene (7 bases). This CDR3 is built from 15 residues. Trimming removed 0 bases at V and 8 bases at J, with 14 bases between. Germline V lookup: CDR1 LNHNV, CDR2 YYDKDF (reference sequence). The CDR3 region has the DNA TGTGCCACCAGCAGAGATAGGGGGGAGGGATATGAGCAGTTCTTC. Protein product: CATSRDRGEGYEQFF.

The chain recombines TRBV2 with TRBJ1-1, with TRBD1 as a possible D gene (5 bases). Trimming removed 8 bases at V and 0 bases at J, with 13 bases between. Germline CDR1 reads SNHLY; CDR2 reads FYNNEI. There are 14 residues in the CDR3. CDR3 sequence (DNA): TGTGCCAGCCGCTGGGGGGATGTGAACACTGAAGCTTTCTTT. It codes for CASRWGDVNTEAFF.

This clone was seen once. The chain combines TRBV5-1 with TRBJ1-1, with 8 nucleotides matching TRBD1. Germline lookup yields CDR1 SGHRS and CDR2 YFSETQ. The V segment lost 6 bases and the J segment 4 bases; nucleotides outside the gene matches: 11. The length of the CDR3 is 15 residues. The CDR3 spells CASTYQGAWGTEAFF. The CDR3 DNA is TGCGCCAGCACTTATCAGGGGGCCTGGGGCACTGAAGCTTTCTTT.

The CDR3 spells CAIRGGGADTQYF. The CDR3 DNA reads as TGTGCCATCAGGGGGGGAGGAGCAGATACGCAGTATTTT. The chain combines TRBV10-3 with TRBJ2-3, with D maybe TRBD2 (6 bases). The CDR3 runs 13 residues. Trimming shortened V by 6 bases and J by 4 bases, and 11 bases separated the two germline ends. The germline CDR1 and CDR2 sequences are ENHRY and SYGVKD.

The CDR3 DNA reads TGTGCCAGCAGTTACACCGTTGGGGCTGAAAAACTGTTTTTT. Protein: CASSYTVGAEKLFF. The gene calls are TRBV6-5 and TRBJ1-4; D perhaps matches TRBD1 (5 bases). V lost 2 bases and J 7 bases, leaving 11 bases between the germline ends. This CDR3 has 14 residues. Germline CDR1 is MNHEY and CDR2 is SVGAGI.

This clone counts as medium-sized. The chain joins TRBV12-5 to TRBJ1-3, with a possible D match to TRBD1 (5 bases). Trimming cost V 5 bases and J 0 bases, with 8 bases left between them. The CDR3 has 14 residues. Germline CDR1 and CDR2: LGHNT and FRNRAP. CDR3 bases: TGTGCTAGTGGTCCGGGGGGCTCTGGAAACACCATATATTTT. Its translation is CASGPGGSGNTIYF. Full variable domain (rest looked up from reference TRBV12-5 and TRBJ1-3): DARVTQTPRHKVTEMGQEVTMRCQPILGHNTVFWYRQTMMQGLELLAYFRNRAPLDDSGMPKDRFSAEMPDATLATLKIQPSEPRDSAVYFCASGPGGSGNTIYFGEGSWLTVV.

J is TRBJ2-3 and V is TRBV7-9; 14 positions match TRBD2. This CDR3 has 18 residues. The junction had 13 bases not matched to a gene; V was cut back by 5 bases and J by 6 bases. The germline gives CDR1 SEHNR, CDR2 FQNEAQ (reference sequence). The DNA for the CDR3 is TGTGCCAGCAGCAACCTCCCGGGACTAGCGGGAGCGGGGGATACGCAGTATTTT. This codes for CASSNLPGLAGAGDTQYF.

The chain has TRBV9 and TRBJ2-3; possibly TRBD2 for D (7 bases). The V and J ends lost 5 bases and 6 bases respectively, with 13 bases between them. This CDR3 is 13 amino acids long. Germline V lookup: CDR1 SGDLS, CDR2 YYNGEE. CDR3 region: CASSAGGGDTQYF. The CDR3, as DNA: TGTGCCAGCAGTGCTGGGGGGGGCGATACGCAGTATTTT.

The chain recombines TRBV5-1 with TRBJ2-3; D not resolved. The CDR3 is 16 amino acids. Between the trimmed V and J ends, which lost 3 bases and 2 bases, there was a span of 16 bases. In germline, CDR1 is SGHRS, CDR2 YFSETQ. The CDR3 spells CASSSGLVRLTDTQYF. The CDR3 DNA reads as TGCGCCAGCAGCTCTGGGCTGGTCCGCCTCACAGATACGCAGTATTTT.

This rearrangement joins TRBV7-9 to TRBJ1-1, with a weak D call TRBD1 (5 bases). With 5 bases removed from V and 2 bases from J, the gap between germline ends came to 15 bases. The CDR3 covers 15 residues. Germline V gene lookup returns CDR1 SEHNR and CDR2 FQNEAQ (reference sequence). The CDR3 sequence: CASSPRQGFNTEAFF. In nucleotides, the CDR3 is TGTGCCAGCAGCCCCCGTCAGGGCTTCAACACTGAAGCTTTCTTT.

This sequence joins TRBV2 and TRBJ2-1; no clear D gene. V was cut by 3 bases and J by 2 bases, with 8 bases left in between. Germline V gives CDR1 SNHLY, CDR2 FYNNEI. There are 14 residues in the CDR3. DNA for the CDR3: TGTGCCAGCAGTGACTACCTACCCTACAATGAGCAGTTCTTC. This translates into CASSDYLPYNEQFF. Full variable domain (rest looked up from reference TRBV2 and TRBJ2-1): EPEVTQTPSHQVTQMGQEVILRCVPISNHLYFYWYRQILGQKVEFLVSFYNNEISEKSEIFDDQFSVERPDGSNFTLKIRSTKLEDSAMYFCASSDYLPYNEQFFGPGTRLTVL.

The rearrangement uses TRBV7-3 and TRBJ2-1; D remains unclear. This CDR3 region has 15 residues. Germline V gene sequence: CDR1 SGHTA, CDR2 FQGTGA. V gave up 1 base and J gave up 2 bases, with 9 bases separating them. For the CDR3, the DNA is TGTGCCAGCAGCTTAAATGGAGAGGCCTACAATGAGCAGTTCTTC. Protein product: CASSLNGEAYNEQFF. The whole variable domain, remainder taken from reference TRBV7-3 and TRBJ2-1, is GAGVSQTPSNKVTEKGKYVELRCDPISGHTALYWYRQSLGQGPEFLIYFQGTGAADDSGLPNDRFFAVRPEGSVSTLKIQRTERGDSAVYLCASSLNGEAYNEQFFGPGTRLTVL.

V usage is TRBV3-1 (or the pseudogene TRBV3-2) and J usage is TRBJ1-3; D remains unclear. Germline CDR1 reads LGHDT; CDR2 reads YNNKEL (reference sequence). CDR3 size: 15 residues. Trimming removed 3 bases at V and 0 bases at J, with 9 bases between. DNA of the CDR3: TGTGCCAGCAGCCATTTAAAGAGCTCTGGAAACACCATATATTTT. Encoded protein: CASSHLKSSGNTIYF.

The V gene is TRBV10-3, the J gene TRBJ2-2; TRBD1 is a possible D gene (5 bases). Looked up from germline, CDR1 is ENHRY and CDR2 is SYGVKD. Trimming cost V 8 bases and J 0 bases, with 10 bases left between them. There are 14 residues in the CDR3. The CDR3 loop reads CAIGATANTGELFF. CDR3 nucleotide sequence: TGTGCCATCGGGGCGACAGCGAACACCGGGGAGCTGTTTTTT.

The chain uses TRBV5-6 and TRBJ2-1; 10 bases line up with TRBD1. The length of the CDR3 is 15 residues. CDR1 and CDR2 from the germline V gene are SGHDT and YYEEEE. Trimming took 2 bases from V and 6 from J; bases not matched to a gene: 5. CDR3 in DNA: TGTGCCAGCAGCTTTTTGACAGGGGGCATCAATGAGCAGTTCTTC. It encodes CASSFLTGGINEQFF.

This chain joins TRBV7-9 and TRBJ2-2; D is perhaps TRBD2 (6 bases). With 6 bases removed from V and 0 bases from J, the gap between germline ends came to 23 bases. Germline V CDR1 and CDR2: SEHNR, FQNEAQ (reference sequence). This CDR3 contains 19 residues. DNA of the CDR3: TGTGCCAGCAGGCTGGGACTCTGGGGGAAAAGCGCGAACACCGGGGAGCTGTTTTTT. Its translation is CASRLGLWGKSANTGELFF.

V gene TRBV29-1 combines with J gene TRBJ2-5, with 9 bases matching TRBD2. The ends lost 1 base at V and 5 bases at J; junction bases unmatched: 11. Germline values: CDR1 SQVTM, CDR2 ANQGSEA. The CDR3 length is 16 residues. CDR3 sequence (DNA): TGCAGCGTTGAAGGGGGGCCCGGGACTAGCTATGAGACCCAGTACTTC. It yields the protein CSVEGGPGTSYETQYF.